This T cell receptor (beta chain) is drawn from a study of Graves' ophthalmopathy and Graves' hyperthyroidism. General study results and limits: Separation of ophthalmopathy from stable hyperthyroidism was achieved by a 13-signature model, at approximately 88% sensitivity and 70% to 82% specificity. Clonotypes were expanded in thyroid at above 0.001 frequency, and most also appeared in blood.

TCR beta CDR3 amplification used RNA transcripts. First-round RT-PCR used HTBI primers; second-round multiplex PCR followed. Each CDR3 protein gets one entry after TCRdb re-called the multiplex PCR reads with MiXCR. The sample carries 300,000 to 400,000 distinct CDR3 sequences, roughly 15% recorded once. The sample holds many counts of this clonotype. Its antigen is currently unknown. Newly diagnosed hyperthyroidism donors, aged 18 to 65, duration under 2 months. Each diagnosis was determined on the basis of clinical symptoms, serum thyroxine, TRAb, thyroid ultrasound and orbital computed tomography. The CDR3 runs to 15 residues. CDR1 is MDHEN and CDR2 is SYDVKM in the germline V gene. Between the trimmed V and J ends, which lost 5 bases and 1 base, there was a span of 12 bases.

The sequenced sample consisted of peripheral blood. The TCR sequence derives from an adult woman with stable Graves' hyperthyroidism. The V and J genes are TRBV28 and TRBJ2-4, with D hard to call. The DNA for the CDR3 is TGTGCCAGCAGTATTTTATTTGGGGCCAAAAACATTCAGTACTTC. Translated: CASSILFGAKNIQYF.